Listed below are T cell receptor beta chains from one sample, sequenced in a study of cytomegalovirus exposure and HLA in healthy donors. Assay used: immunoSEQ multiplex PCR; TCRdb lists only in-frame clones, some missing. This repertoire includes tens of thousands of clones. Specimen: PBMCs. These TCRs come from a man aged 40-55 years in good health and CMV-seronegative. The CDR3 runs from the conserved cysteine through the conserved F or W. The D gene is left open where the match is weak.

>TRBV4-2|TRBD2|TRBJ2-2
TGTGCCAGCAGCCGAGGACTAGCGGGGGGAGCGAACACCGGGGAGCTGTTTTTT
CASSRGLAGGANTGELFF
>TRBV14|-|TRBJ2-5
TGTGCCAGCAGCCGCGACACAACAGGGGAGACCCAGTACTTC
CASSRDTTGETQYF
>TRBV19|-|TRBJ1-1
TGTGCCAGTAGTGCCCCGGGGGGCTTTCGAGCTTTCTTT
CASSAPGGFRAFF
>TRBV19|TRBD1|TRBJ2-5
TGTGCCAGTAGGGGCAGGGGGAAAGAGACCCAGTACTTC
CASRGRGKETQYF
>TRBV7-9|TRBD2|TRBJ2-2
TGTGCCAGCAGCTTAGGCGGGGGGAGATCGACCGGGGAGCTGTTTTTT
CASSLGGGRSTGELFF
>TRBV27|-|TRBJ1-6
TGTGCCAGCAGTTTTTCGGGGGATAATTCACCCCTCCACTTT
CASSFSGDNSPLHF
>TRBV19|TRBD1|TRBJ2-6
TGTGCCAGTAGTATAGAGACAGGGGGGCACAGCTCTGGGGCCAACGTCCTGACTTTC
CASSIETGGHSSGANVLTF
>TRBV25-1|-|TRBJ2-4
TGTGCCAGCAGAGACAGCAACTCGAACATTCAGTACTTC
CASRDSNSNIQYF
>TRBV30|TRBD1|TRBJ2-2
TGTGCCTGGAGTGGGAGGGACAGGGGAAACACCGGGGAGCTGTTTTTT
CAWSGRDRGNTGELFF
>TRBV7-3|TRBD1|TRBJ2-3
TGTGCCAGCAGCTTAAACGGGCAGGGGGCATATACGCAGTATTTT
CASSLNGQGAYTQYF
>TRBV9|TRBD2|TRBJ2-7
TGTGCCAGCAGCCCTTCCGGGGGGGCCGGGGAGCAGTACTTC
CASSPSGGAGEQYF
>TRBV7-9|-|TRBJ2-7
TGTGCCAGCAGCTTAGGACAGTACTCCGAGCAGTACTTC
CASSLGQYSEQYF
>TRBV9|-|TRBJ2-6
TGTGCCAGCAGCGTAGGGGGCAGCTTCAGCTCTGGGGCCAACGTCCTGACTTTC
CASSVGGSFSSGANVLTF
>TRBV19|TRBD1|TRBJ2-6
TGTGCCAGTAGCTTAGACAGGGGCTCTGGGGCCAACGTCCTGACTTTC
CASSLDRGSGANVLTF
>TRBV29-1|TRBD1|TRBJ2-1
TGCAGCGTAGAACAGGGGGCGCATTGGAATGAGCAGTTCTTC
CSVEQGAHWNEQFF
>TRBV7-9|TRBD1|TRBJ2-7
TGTGCCAGCAGCAACCTGGACAGGGCGACGTCCTTC
CASSNLDRATSF
>TRBV11-2|-|TRBJ1-1
TGTGCCAGCAGTCTAGCGGGGCAGAACACTGAAGCTTTCTTT
CASSLAGQNTEAFF
>TRBV6-1|-|TRBJ1-6
TGTGCCAGCCACTTAGGGGAAACGAATAATTCACCCCTCCACTTT
CASHLGETNNSPLHF
>TRBV5-1|TRBD1|TRBJ2-7
TGCGCCAGCACGATACTCGGGACAGGGGGAGACGAGCAGTACTTC
CASTILGTGGDEQYF
>TRBV5-4|-|TRBJ1-2
TGTGCCAGCAGCTTACAGGAGATCTATGGCTACACCTTC
CASSLQEIYGYTF
>TRBV6-5|TRBD1|TRBJ1-5
TGTGCCAGCAGCACCGGGACAGGGAATCAGCCCCAGCATTTT
CASSTGTGNQPQHF
>TRBV7-2|-|TRBJ1-1
TGTGCCAGCAGCTTCAGGAAGAACACTGAAGCTTTCTTT
CASSFRKNTEAFF
>TRBV6-6|-|TRBJ2-1
TGTGCCAGCAGTTACGGGACTCGCAATGAGCAGTTCTTC
CASSYGTRNEQFF
>TRBV29-1|TRBD1|TRBJ1-5
TGCAGCGTGGGAGGACCGGGACAGGGGGCACCAATAATCAATCAGCCCCAGCATTTT
CSVGGPGQGAPIINQPQHF
>TRBV7-9|TRBD2|TRBJ2-7
TGTGCCAGCAGCTCAAGCGGGGGGGCTTCCTACGAGCAGTACTTC
CASSSSGGASYEQYF
>TRBV30|-|TRBJ2-7
TGTGCCTGGAGTTACACAGGATACGAGCAGTACTTC
CAWSYTGYEQYF
>TRBV7-9|-|TRBJ1-5
TGTGCCAGCTGGCGGAGGCCAAATCAGCCCCAGCATTTT
CASWRRPNQPQHF
>TRBV30|-|TRBJ1-5
TGTGCCTGGGGGGGCTTAAATCAGCCCCAGCATTTT
CAWGGLNQPQHF
>TRBV5-5|-|TRBJ1-3
TGTGCCAGCAGTCCCCTCTCTGGAAACACCATATATTTT
CASSPLSGNTIYF
>TRBV5-1|-|TRBJ2-1
TGCGCCAGCAGCTTGCGCCAGGGGGGTGTTGAGCAGTTCTTC
CASSLRQGGVEQFF
>TRBV29-1|TRBD2|TRBJ2-5
TGCAGCGCCGAAAGGACTAGCGGAGAGACCCAGTACTTC
CSAERTSGETQYF